The 17 T cell receptor beta chains reported below all come from one sample, sequenced in a study of beta chain features in type 1 diabetes. cDNA synthesis used the whole RNA isolate, giving expressed TCRB sequences. TCRdb's table, derived via immunoSEQ multiplex PCR, lists solely in-frame clones and lacks some. The data show about 370,000 clones, around 16% seen once. Sequencing was done on a sample of naive CD4+ T cells from blood. These TCRs come from a woman younger than 30 in good health.

V is TRBV7-9 and J is TRBJ2-5; 14 positions match TRBD2. Germline CDR1 SEHNR, CDR2 FQNEAQ (reference sequence). After removal of 4 bases from V and 5 bases from J, the junction contained 3 bases not matched to a gene. The CDR3 runs to 15 residues. The CDR3 DNA follows: TGTGCCAGCAGCTGGGGACTAGCGGGAGTCGAGACCCAGTACTTC. This encodes CASSWGLAGVETQYF. Drawing the rest from reference TRBV7-9 and TRBJ2-5, the complete variable domain is DTGVSQNPRHKITKRGQNVTFRCDPISEHNRLYWYRQTLGQGPEFLTYFQNEAQLEKSRLLSDRFSAERPKGSFSTLEIQRTEQGDSAMYLCASSWGLAGVETQYFGPGTRLLVL.

This clone was found a few times. The rearrangement uses TRBV6-1 and TRBJ2-5, with D possibly matching TRBD1 (6 bases). With 11 bases removed from V and 0 bases from J, the gap between germline ends came to 13 bases. CDR1 is MNHNS, CDR2 SASEGT, per germline. The CDR3 loop spans 13 amino acids. In nucleotides, the CDR3 is TGTGCCGGTGGACAGACGTACCAAGAGACCCAGTACTTC. Translating it yields CAGGQTYQETQYF.

This clone was seen only a few times. The genes are TRBV28 and TRBJ1-2; possible D gene TRBD1, 5 bases. CDR3 length equals 12 residues. The V end lost 2 bases, the J end lost 8 bases, and 9 bases lay between the germline ends. The V gene's germline CDR1 is MDHEN and CDR2 SYDVKM. CDR3 bases: TGTGCCAGCAGTTTAGCAGGGCGCGGCTACACCTTC. Translation gives CASSLAGRGYTF.

The chain links TRBV29-1 to TRBJ1-1; 8 bases map to TRBD1. The CDR3 is made up of 13 amino acids. V lost 6 bases, J lost 1 base, and 4 bases stayed unmatched. Germline V gene lookup returns CDR1 SQVTM and CDR2 ANQGSEA. The DNA for the CDR3 is TGCAGCGTAGTGACAGGGGCGAACACTGAAGCTTTCTTT. It codes for CSVVTGANTEAFF.

This clone was seen only a few times. The chain carries TRBV5-6 and TRBJ1-2; D unclear. Deletions cut 10 bases from V and 0 bases from J, with 10 bases between. CDR1 and CDR2 from the germline V gene are SGHDT and YYEEEE. The CDR3 is 12 amino acids. CDR3 sequence: CAGSSTNYGYTF. The CDR3 region has the DNA TGTGCCGGGAGCTCAACTAACTATGGCTACACCTTC.

This clone has a handful of counts. This sequence joins TRBV30 and TRBJ2-7, with 13 bases lining up with TRBD2. The CDR3 spans 15 residues. V trimming: 2 bases; J trimming: 1 base; junction bases outside the gene matches: 2. The germline V gene encodes CDR1 GTSNPN and CDR2 SVGIG (reference sequence). CDR3 nucleotides: TGTGCCTGGAGTCCGGGACTAGCGGGGTCCTACGAGCAGTACTTC. Encoded protein: CAWSPGLAGSYEQYF.

This clone showed up just a few times. V is TRBV7-2 and J is TRBJ2-7, with 9 bases that match TRBD1. V shed 4 bases and J 2 bases; nucleotides not matched to a gene: 9. The CDR3 is 16 residues long. Germline loops: CDR1 SGHTA, CDR2 FQGNSA. CDR3 region: CASSSDRGSRPYEQYF. CDR3 bases: TGTGCCAGCAGCTCCGACAGGGGGAGCCGACCCTACGAGCAGTACTTC.

This clone appeared a few times. The genes are TRBV29-1 and TRBJ2-2, with 9 bases identical to TRBD1. Germline assignment: CDR1 SQVTM and CDR2 ANQGSEA. This CDR3 region has 16 residues. V dropped 6 bases and J dropped 0; count of bases not matched to a gene: 8. For the CDR3, the DNA is TGCAGCGTCGCAAGGGACAGGGCGACGAACACCGGGGAGCTGTTTTTT. It codes for CSVARDRATNTGELFF.

This chain links TRBV6-6 with TRBJ1-2; 9 bases match TRBD1. CDR1 is MNHNY and CDR2 is SVGAGI in the germline V gene (reference sequence). The CDR3 has 15 amino acids. V dropped 6 bases and J dropped 8; count of bases not matched to a gene: 13. The CDR3 nucleotides are TGTGCCAGCAGCACATCAGACAGGGGGTCTCGGGGCTACACCTTC. This translates into CASSTSDRGSRGYTF.

This clone was seen a handful of times. The rearrangement joins TRBV4-2 to TRBJ2-5; D call uncertain. V lost 1 base, J lost 5 bases, and 11 bases lay in between. The V gene's germline CDR1 is LGHNA and CDR2 YNFKEQ. The CDR3 loop spans 14 amino acids. The DNA of the CDR3 is TGTGCCAGCAGCCAAGCGGCAGGCGTCGAGACCCAGTACTTC. It codes for CASSQAAGVETQYF.

This rearrangement joins TRBV30 to TRBJ2-5, with a tentative D call TRBD2 (6 bases). Trimming removed 2 bases from V and 2 bases from J, with 9 bases in between. The CDR3 is 13 residues long. The germline V gene has CDR1 GTSNPN and CDR2 SVGIG (reference sequence). The CDR3 loop reads CAWSLGGQETQYF. In DNA form, the CDR3 reads TGTGCCTGGAGTCTGGGGGGTCAAGAGACCCAGTACTTC.

The CDR3 region is CASSPFREIDYEQYF. The CDR3, as DNA: TGCGCCAGCAGTCCGTTCCGGGAGATCGACTACGAGCAGTACTTC. J is TRBJ2-7 and V is TRBV5-1, with D tentatively TRBD2 (6 bases). The CDR3 is 15 amino acids. V dropped 5 bases and J dropped 3 bases, with 18 bases sitting between them. Germline CDR1 and CDR2: SGHRS and YFSETQ.

The sample holds a few counts of this clone. This chain's CDR3 is CASSPGGDRGYRGQYF. Written as DNA, the CDR3 is TGTGCCAGCAGCCCGGGGGGGGACAGGGGATATCGCGGGCAGTACTTC. The chain recombines TRBV7-9 with TRBJ2-7; TRBD1 matches at 10 bases. V shed 5 bases, J shed 9 bases, and the junction held 16 bases outside the gene matches. CDR3 length: 16 amino acids. Germline V CDR1 and CDR2: SEHNR, FQNEAQ (reference sequence).

This clone was seen a few times. CDR3 coding DNA: TGTGCCAGCAGCCTGACAGGGGTCGAGCAGTACTTC. Translating it yields CASSLTGVEQYF. V and J are TRBV5-6 and TRBJ2-7; 8 positions agree with TRBD1. This CDR3 is built from 12 residues. J lost 6 bases, V lost 4 bases, and 3 bases had no gene match. Germline V gene data show CDR1 as SGHDT and CDR2 as YYEEEE.

This clone was seen more than once but under ten times. The chain carries TRBV9 and TRBJ1-1; 10 bases are a match to TRBD1. The V gene's germline CDR1 is SGDLS and CDR2 YYNGEE. With V trimmed by 5 bases and J by 5 bases, 12 bases remained unmatched. This CDR3 has 16 amino acids. CDR3 in amino acids: CASRPNAGQGLTEAFF. In DNA form, the CDR3 reads TGTGCCAGCAGACCTAACGCGGGACAGGGGTTGACTGAAGCTTTCTTT.

The chain employs TRBV29-1 and TRBJ1-5, with D unresolved. From germline, CDR1 is SQVTM and CDR2 ANQGSEA. V was shortened by 7 bases and J by 7 bases, with 14 bases between the two germline ends. CDR3 size: 12 residues. The CDR3 protein is CSALGTGQPQHF. The CDR3 DNA reads as TGCAGCGCCCTAGGCACCGGGCAGCCCCAGCATTTT.

V is TRBV29-1 and J is TRBJ1-3; D uncertain. The CDR3 covers 12 residues. Germline CDR1 SQVTM, CDR2 ANQGSEA. V was trimmed by 3 bases and J by 0 bases, leaving 3 bases between them. As DNA, the CDR3 is TGCAGCGTTGACAACTCTGGAAACACCATATATTTT. Its translation: CSVDNSGNTIYF. Using reference TRBV29-1 and TRBJ1-3 for the parts outside the CDR3, the full variable domain is SAVISQKPSRDICQRGTSLTIQCQVDSQVTMMFWYRQQPGQSLTLIATANQGSEATYESGFVIDKFPISRPNLTFSTLTVSNMSPEDSSIYLCSVDNSGNTIYFGEGSWLTVV.